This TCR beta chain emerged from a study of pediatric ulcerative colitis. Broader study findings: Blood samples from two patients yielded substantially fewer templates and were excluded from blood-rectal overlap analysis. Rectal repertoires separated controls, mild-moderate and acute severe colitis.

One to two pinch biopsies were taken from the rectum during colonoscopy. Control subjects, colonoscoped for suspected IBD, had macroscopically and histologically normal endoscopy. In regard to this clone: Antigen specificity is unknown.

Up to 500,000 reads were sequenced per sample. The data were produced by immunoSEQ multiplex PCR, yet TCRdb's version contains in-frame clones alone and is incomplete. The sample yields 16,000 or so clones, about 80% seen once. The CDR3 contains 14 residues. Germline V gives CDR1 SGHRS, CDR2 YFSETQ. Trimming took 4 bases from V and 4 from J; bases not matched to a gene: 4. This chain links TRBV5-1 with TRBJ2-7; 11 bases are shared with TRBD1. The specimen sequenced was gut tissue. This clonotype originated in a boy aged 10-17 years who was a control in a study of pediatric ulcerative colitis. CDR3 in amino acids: CASSQGQGAYEQYF. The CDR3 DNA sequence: TGCGCCAGCAGCCAAGGACAGGGGGCTTACGAGCAGTACTTC.